Sequencing of this T cell receptor (beta chain) was carried out in a study of spatial heterogeneity in lung cancer. The table lists this clonotype with a few counts. Regarding time point: sample taken at primary tumor resection. The sequenced material consisted of unsorted whole RNA from tumor, nontumor lung or frozen PBMC. This CDR3 comprises 15 residues. The germline V gene encodes CDR1 MNHEY and CDR2 SVGAGI. The V gene end was trimmed by 2 bases and the J gene end by 2 bases; junction bases not matched to a gene: 3. Every individual TCR cDNA molecule carried its own unique molecular identifier, which allowed correction of PCR and sequencing errors. TCRdb processed the 5' RACE reads anew with MiXCR; each CDR3 protein has one entry. The sample comprises some 64,000 distinct CDR3 sequences, 7% to 10% of which are singletons, and over 12% rests with the top ten.

The sequences come from PBMCs, collected at surgery. This sequence originates from a female donor with early-stage non-small cell lung cancer. The rearrangement joins TRBV6-5 to TRBJ2-5; 9 nucleotides match TRBD2. The CDR3 DNA reads TGTGCCAGCAGTTACGGCCTAGCGGGACAAGAGACCCAGTACTTC. This codes for CASSYGLAGQETQYF.